The present entry profiles one T cell receptor beta chain with its context. These data come from a study of blood T cell repertoires in COVID-19. Study information: Acute and convalescent COVID-19 samples came from the United States, Italy and Spain.

Using immunoSEQ multiplex PCR, the repertoire was profiled, and TCRdb retains in-frame clones only, with some absent. The repertoire consists of 94,000 or so clones, with more than 75% occurring once and the leading ten covering 4.5% to 5.5%. The CDR3 consists of 16 residues. V gave up 2 bases and J gave up 4 bases; unmatched junction bases: 10. Germline lookup yields CDR1 ENHRY and CDR2 SYGVKD. The source is a woman aged 80 or older with active COVID-19. Specimen: peripheral blood. This chain joins TRBV10-3 and TRBJ1-1; TRBD1 agrees at 7 bases. The CDR3 protein is CAISERQGVGVTEAFF. As DNA, the CDR3 is TGTGCCATCAGTGAGCGACAGGGTGTGGGAGTCACTGAAGCTTTCTTT.